These 15 T cell receptor beta chains were all obtained from the same sample, sequenced in a study of cytomegalovirus exposure and HLA in healthy donors. The PCR contained 60 Vbeta and 13 Jbeta primers. The data were produced by immunoSEQ multiplex PCR, yet TCRdb's version contains in-frame clones alone and is incomplete. The repertoire holds about 260,000 clones, with 65% to 85% as singletons. Sequencing was done on a sample of PBMCs. These receptors were collected from a female donor in good health and CMV-seronegative.

This chain's CDR3 is CASSPGLAGGQGDTQYF. In DNA form, the CDR3 reads TGCGCCAGCAGCCCCGGACTAGCGGGAGGCCAGGGAGATACGCAGTATTTT. The chain is built from TRBV5-1 and TRBJ2-3; 14 nucleotides match TRBD2. There are 17 residues in the CDR3. Per germline, CDR1 SGHRS and CDR2 YFSETQ. Unmatched junction bases numbered 9, after V lost 4 bases and J lost 5 bases.

In its sample, this clone was seen a few times. This rearrangement joins TRBV5-4 to TRBJ2-7; TRBD1 aligns across 7 bases. Germline loops: CDR1 SGHNT, CDR2 YYREEE (reference sequence). Trimming cost V 0 bases and J 3 bases; bases outside gene matches: 6. The CDR3 totals 15 residues. In DNA form, the CDR3 reads TGTGCCAGCAGCTTGGACGGGACAGCGGACTACGAGCAGTACTTC. This codes for CASSLDGTADYEQYF.

This chain links TRBV15 with TRBJ1-2; tentative D call: TRBD1 (6 bases). Trimming took off 0 bases at V and 2 bases at J, with 19 bases between the two ends. The germline V gene has CDR1 LNHNV and CDR2 YYDKDF (reference sequence). The CDR3 consists of 18 residues. The CDR3, as DNA: TGTGCCACCAGCAGAGACCAACGGGGGGGGGCGAGAAACTATGGCTACACCTTC. This translates into CATSRDQRGGARNYGYTF. Using reference TRBV15 and TRBJ1-2 for the parts outside the CDR3, the full variable domain is DAMVIQNPRYQVTQFGKPVTLSCSQTLNHNVMYWYQQKSSQAPKLLFHYYDKDFNNEADTPDNFQSRRPNTSFCFLDIRSPGLGDTAMYLCATSRDQRGGARNYGYTFGSGTRLTVV.

V usage is TRBV7-9 and J usage is TRBJ2-5; possible D gene TRBD2, 6 bases. Trimming pared 1 base from V and 2 bases from J, leaving 11 bases between. Germline V lookup: CDR1 SEHNR, CDR2 FQNEAQ (reference sequence). The CDR3 consists of 15 residues. CDR3 bases: TGTGCCAGCAGCTTAGTGGGAGGAATTCAAGAGACCCAGTACTTC. Translated: CASSLVGGIQETQYF.

The sample holds a few counts of this clone. The chain joins TRBV5-5 to TRBJ2-3; 12 nucleotides agree with TRBD1. From germline, CDR1 is SGHKS and CDR2 YYEKEE (reference sequence). The CDR3 sequence is 15 residues long. V shed 4 bases and J 4 bases; nucleotides not matched to a gene: 4. This CDR3 reads CASSRGQGAADTQYF. The CDR3 bases are TGTGCCAGCAGCCGGGGACAGGGGGCCGCAGATACGCAGTATTTT.

This rearrangement joins TRBV14 to TRBJ1-4, with 7 positions matching TRBD1. The CDR3 runs 16 residues. The germline CDR1 and CDR2 sequences are SGHDN and FVKESK. The V and J ends lost 4 bases and 4 bases, in that order; junction bases with no gene match: 9. The CDR3: CASSPRDSLYNEKLFF. The CDR3 nucleotides read TGTGCCAGCAGCCCCCGGGACAGCTTATATAATGAAAAACTGTTTTTT.

This rearrangement joins TRBV18 to TRBJ2-7, with D unclear. V dropped 0 bases and J dropped 2 bases, with 8 bases sitting between them. From germline, CDR1 is KGHSH and CDR2 LQKENI. There are 14 residues in the CDR3. The CDR3 region is CASSPPYGAYEQYF. In DNA form, the CDR3 reads TGTGCCAGCTCACCACCTTACGGAGCCTACGAGCAGTACTTC.

V gene TRBV5-1 combines with J gene TRBJ2-5, with a tentative D call TRBD2 (6 bases). The CDR3 totals 15 residues. Germline V gene data show CDR1 as SGHRS and CDR2 as YFSETQ. The V end was cut by 4 bases, the J end by 3 bases, with 16 bases between. The CDR3 sequence: CASSLEGLAKETQYF. In DNA form, the CDR3 reads TGCGCCAGCAGCCTGGAGGGGCTAGCGAAAGAGACCCAGTACTTC. Using reference TRBV5-1 and TRBJ2-5 for the parts outside the CDR3, the full variable domain is KAGVTQTPRYLIKTRGQQVTLSCSPISGHRSVSWYQQTPGQGLQFLFEYFSETQRNKGNFPGRFSGRQFSNSRSEMNVSTLELGDSALYLCASSLEGLAKETQYFGPGTRLLVL.

V and J are TRBV5-1 and TRBJ2-7; 11 bases are a match to TRBD1. Germline values: CDR1 SGHRS, CDR2 YFSETQ. V lost 0 bases, J lost 4 bases, and 3 bases stayed unmatched. This CDR3 is 15 amino acids long. In nucleotides, the CDR3 is TGCGCCAGCAGCTTGGGGGGGACAGGGGGTTACGAGCAGTACTTC. It encodes CASSLGGTGGYEQYF.

The V gene is TRBV5-1, the J gene TRBJ2-7, with 7 bases fitting TRBD1. The CDR3 is 14 residues long. V shed 4 bases and J 4 bases; nucleotides not matched to a gene: 8. Germline CDR1 reads SGHRS; CDR2 reads YFSETQ. CDR3 DNA sequence: TGCGCCAGCAGCCAAGGGGGCGGAAAGTACGAGCAGTACTTC. Residues: CASSQGGGKYEQYF.

In DNA, the CDR3 is TGTGCCAGCAGCTCTGTCGGGGTAGAAGAGACCCAGTACTTC. It specifies CASSSVGVEETQYF. The gene calls are TRBV11-3 and TRBJ2-5; D is possibly TRBD2 (5 bases). Trimming took off 4 bases at V and 3 bases at J, with 12 bases between the two ends. Germline lookup yields CDR1 SGHNT and CDR2 YENEEA. There are 14 residues in the CDR3.

This clone is a singleton in its sample. The chain links TRBV2 to TRBJ2-2; perhaps TRBD2 as D (5 bases). CDR1 and CDR2 from the germline V gene are SNHLY and FYNNEI. This CDR3 is built from 14 residues. V dropped 4 bases and J dropped 8 bases, with 14 bases sitting between them. The CDR3 here is CASSVERDRGELFF. The CDR3 bases are TGTGCCAGCAGTGTTGAACGGGATAGGGGGGAGCTGTTTTTT.

The chain links TRBV19 to TRBJ2-1, with 7 bases matching TRBD2. From germline, CDR1 is LNHDA and CDR2 SQIVND (reference sequence). The CDR3 spans 14 residues. With 8 bases clipped from V and 6 bases from J, the junction kept 10 bases outside the gene matches. The CDR3 DNA reads TGTGCCAGTGAAACTAGCGCCCTTGGCAATGAGCAGTTCTTC. Encoded protein: CASETSALGNEQFF. Drawing the rest from reference TRBV19 and TRBJ2-1, the complete variable domain is DGGITQSPKYLFRKEGQNVTLSCEQNLNHDAMYWYRQDPGQGLRLIYYSQIVNDFQKGDIAEGYSVSREKKESFPLTVTSAQKNPTAFYLCASETSALGNEQFFGPGTRLTVL.

The gene calls are TRBV29-1 and TRBJ1-4; 8 positions agree with TRBD1. The trim removed 6 bases at V and 7 bases at J, leaving 7 bases unmatched. CDR1 SQVTM and CDR2 ANQGSEA come from the germline V gene. The length of the CDR3 is 13 residues. The chain's CDR3 is CSVTGTGREKLFF. DNA for the CDR3: TGCAGCGTCACCGGGACAGGCCGTGAAAAACTGTTTTTT.

This chain links TRBV28 with TRBJ2-5; a possible D gene is TRBD1 (6 bases). The J call is doubtful: the DNA matches TRBJ2-7 better. CDR3 size: 13 residues. CDR1 is MDHEN, CDR2 SYDVKM, per germline. The CDR3 DNA sequence: TGTGCCAGCAGTTTCGACAGGACCTACGAGCAGTACTTC. This encodes CASSFDRTYEQYF.